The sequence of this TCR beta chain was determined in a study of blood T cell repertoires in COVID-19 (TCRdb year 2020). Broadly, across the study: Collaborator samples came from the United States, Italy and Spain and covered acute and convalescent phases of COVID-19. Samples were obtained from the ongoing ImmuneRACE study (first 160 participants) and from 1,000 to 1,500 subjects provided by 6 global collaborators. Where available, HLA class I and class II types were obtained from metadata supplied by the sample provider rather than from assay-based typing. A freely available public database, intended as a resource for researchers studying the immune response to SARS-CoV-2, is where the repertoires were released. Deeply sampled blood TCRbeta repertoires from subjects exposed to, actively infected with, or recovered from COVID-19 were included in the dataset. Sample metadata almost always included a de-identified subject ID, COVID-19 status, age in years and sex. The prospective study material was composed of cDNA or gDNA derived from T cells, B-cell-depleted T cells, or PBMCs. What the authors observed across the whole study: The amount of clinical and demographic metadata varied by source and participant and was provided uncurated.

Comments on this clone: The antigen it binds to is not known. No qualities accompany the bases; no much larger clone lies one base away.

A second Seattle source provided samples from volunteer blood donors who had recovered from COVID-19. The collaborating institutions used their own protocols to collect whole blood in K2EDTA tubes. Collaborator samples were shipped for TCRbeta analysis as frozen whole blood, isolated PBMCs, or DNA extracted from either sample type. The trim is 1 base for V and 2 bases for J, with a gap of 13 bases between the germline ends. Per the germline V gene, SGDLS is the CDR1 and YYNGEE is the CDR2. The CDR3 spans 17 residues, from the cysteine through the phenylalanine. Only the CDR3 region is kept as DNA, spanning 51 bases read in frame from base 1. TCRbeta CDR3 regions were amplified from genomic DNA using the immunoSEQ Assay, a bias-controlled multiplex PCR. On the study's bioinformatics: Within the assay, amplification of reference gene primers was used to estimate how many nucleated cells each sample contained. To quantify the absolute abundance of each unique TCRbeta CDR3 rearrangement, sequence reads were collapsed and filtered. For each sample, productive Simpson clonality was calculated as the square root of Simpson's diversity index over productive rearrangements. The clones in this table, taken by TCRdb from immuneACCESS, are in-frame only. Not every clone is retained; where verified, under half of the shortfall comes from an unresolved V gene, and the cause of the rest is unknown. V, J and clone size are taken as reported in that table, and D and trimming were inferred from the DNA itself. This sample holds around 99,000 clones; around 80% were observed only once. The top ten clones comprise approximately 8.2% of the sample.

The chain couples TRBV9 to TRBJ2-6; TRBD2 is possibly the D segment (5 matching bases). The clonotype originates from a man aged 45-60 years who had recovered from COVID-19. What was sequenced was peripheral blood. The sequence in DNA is TGTGCCAGCAGCGTATCCGGAGGTGGGGCTGGGGCCAACGTCCTGACTTTC. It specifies CASSVSGGGAGANVLTF.